These 27 T cell receptor beta chains were sequenced from one sample in a study of technical replicates of blood from several donors. The assay was immunoSEQ multiplex PCR, and TCRdb's table has in-frame clones only and misses some. Of 65,000 to 90,000 clones in the sample, roughly 93% are singletons; the top ten hold over 0.2%. The source material was T cells isolated from PBMCs. Receptor source: a human donor in good health.

The rearrangement joins TRBV27 to TRBJ1-2; D is possibly TRBD1 (5 bases). The germline CDR1 and CDR2 sequences are MNHEY and SMNVEV (reference sequence). The CDR3 is made up of 15 amino acids. V lost 0 bases and J 7 bases, leaving 15 bases between the germline ends. The CDR3 is CASSLSGSSGFGYTF. The CDR3 DNA reads TGTGCCAGCAGTTTATCTGGCTCCTCAGGGTTTGGCTACACCTTC.

This sequence joins TRBV28 and TRBJ1-1; D not certain. V shed 6 bases and J shed 0 bases, with 11 bases lying between them. CDR1 and CDR2 from the germline V gene are MDHEN and SYDVKM. There are 14 residues in the CDR3. This CDR3 reads CASSPAGMNTEAFF. CDR3 sequence (DNA): TGTGCCAGCAGCCCTGCCGGGATGAACACTGAAGCTTTCTTT. The variable domain in full, completed from reference TRBV28 and TRBJ1-1, reads DVKVTQSSRYLVKRTGEKVFLECVQDMDHENMFWYRQDPGLGLRLIYFSYDVKMKEKGDIPEGYSVSREKKERFSLILESASTNQTSMYLCASSPAGMNTEAFFGQGTRLTVV.

The chain joins TRBV11-2 to TRBJ1-1, with D possibly being TRBD1 (5 bases). The length of the CDR3 is 15 residues. Germline loops: CDR1 SGHAT, CDR2 FQNNGV. With 6 bases removed from V and 3 bases from J, the gap between germline ends came to 17 bases. CDR3 coding DNA: TGTGCCAGCAGACGTGCGGGAGGCAGGGACACTGAAGCTTTCTTT. Encoded protein: CASRRAGGRDTEAFF.

V gene TRBV10-3 combines with J gene TRBJ2-6, with a weak D call TRBD1 (6 bases). This CDR3 is built from 17 residues. Germline CDR1 and CDR2: ENHRY and SYGVKD. V gave up 2 bases and J gave up 0 bases, with 11 bases separating them. As DNA, the CDR3 is TGTGCCATCAGTGAGACAGGGTTCAGCTCTGGGGCCAACGTCCTGACTTTC. Translation gives CAISETGFSSGANVLTF.

J is TRBJ2-7 and V is TRBV6-1; D not certain. The CDR3 loop spans 11 amino acids. V lost 2 bases and J lost 7, with 6 bases in between. The germline V gene encodes CDR1 MNHNS and CDR2 SASEGT. CDR3: CASSEYEEQYF. As DNA, the CDR3 is TGTGCCAGCAGTGAATACGAGGAGCAGTACTTC.

V is TRBV7-9 and J is TRBJ2-2; 7 bases are a match to TRBD1. V trimming: 6 bases; J trimming: 5 bases; junction bases outside the gene matches: 15. CDR3 size: 17 residues. CDR1 and CDR2 from the germline V gene are SEHNR and FQNEAQ (reference sequence). The CDR3 DNA follows: TGTGCCAGCAGACCCAGACAGGGCCGAACAAAAACCGGGGAGCTGTTTTTT. Translating it yields CASRPRQGRTKTGELFF.

The chain uses TRBV9 and TRBJ2-5; 9 nucleotides align to TRBD1. The CDR3 has 14 amino acids. CDR1 is SGDLS, CDR2 YYNGEE, per germline. Trimming took 4 bases from V and 7 from J; bases not matched to a gene: 8. The CDR3 DNA follows: TGTGCCAGCAGCCCTTCCCGGGACAGGGCGACCCAGTACTTC. This sequence encodes CASSPSRDRATQYF.

The J gene is TRBJ2-7, the V gene TRBV10-3; no firm D call. The CDR3 contains 12 residues. Germline assignment: CDR1 ENHRY and CDR2 SYGVKD. Trimming left V 2 bases short and J 3 bases short, with 5 bases between. The CDR3, as DNA: TGTGCCATCAGTGAGGTCAGCTACGAGCAGTACTTC. This gives the protein CAISEVSYEQYF.

This chain joins TRBV29-1 and TRBJ2-3, with a weak D call TRBD1 (6 bases). The CDR3 covers 13 residues. Per germline, CDR1 SQVTM and CDR2 ANQGSEA. Deletions cut 7 bases from V and 0 bases from J, with 11 bases between. CDR3 in amino acids: CSGRQDSTDTQYF. CDR3 coding DNA: TGCAGCGGGCGACAGGATAGCACAGATACGCAGTATTTT.

The gene calls are TRBV21-1 and TRBJ1-1. TRBV21-1 is assigned pseudogene status. The CDR3 runs to 10 residues. The CDR3 sequence: CASLGGEAFF. Written as DNA, the CDR3 is TGTGCCAGTTTGGGGGGTGAAGCTTTCTTT.

The chain joins TRBV10-3 to TRBJ2-1; tentatively, D is TRBD1 (6 bases). With 5 bases removed from V and 15 bases from J, the gap between germline ends came to 17 bases. Germline loops: CDR1 ENHRY, CDR2 SYGVKD. The CDR3 has 12 residues. CDR3: CAISNTGYNPFF. DNA of the CDR3: TGTGCCATCAGTAATACAGGGTATAATCCGTTCTTC.

J is TRBJ1-1 and V is TRBV16; D is ambiguous. The germline V gene encodes CDR1 KGHSY and CDR2 FQNENV. This CDR3 spans 16 amino acids. Between the trimmed V and J ends, which lost 0 bases and 8 bases, there was a span of 19 bases. CDR3 residues: CASSQSPPHGGLEAFF. In nucleotides, the CDR3 is TGTGCCAGCAGCCAATCCCCCCCGCACGGAGGGTTAGAAGCTTTCTTT.

V is TRBV27 and J is TRBJ2-2; a weak D match, TRBD2 (5 bases). The germline V gene has CDR1 MNHEY and CDR2 SMNVEV (reference sequence). Between the trimmed V and J ends, which lost 8 bases and 7 bases, there was a span of 14 bases. The CDR3 loop spans 13 amino acids. The CDR3 region is CASGFRTDGELFF. In nucleotides, the CDR3 is TGTGCCAGCGGGTTTCGGACTGACGGGGAGCTGTTTTTT.

The chain carries TRBV5-1 and TRBJ2-5, with TRBD2 as a possible D gene (6 bases). CDR1 is SGHRS, CDR2 YFSETQ, per germline. V lost 0 bases and J lost 2, with 14 bases in between. This CDR3 has 16 residues. The CDR3 DNA sequence: TGCGCCAGCAGCTTGGAGGGCTGGGGAGGACAAGAGACCCAGTACTTC. It translates to CASSLEGWGGQETQYF.

This clone was observed once. The chain has TRBV10-3 and TRBJ2-5; TRBD2 matches at 8 bases. From germline, CDR1 is ENHRY and CDR2 SYGVKD. After removal of 4 bases from V and 2 bases from J, the junction contained 9 bases not matched to a gene. The CDR3 totals 16 residues. The CDR3 sequence: CAISGRGSGEQETQYF. In DNA form, the CDR3 reads TGTGCCATCAGTGGTAGGGGTAGCGGGGAACAAGAGACCCAGTACTTC.

The sample holds one count of this clone. The rearrangement uses TRBV4-1 and TRBJ1-4; 10 bases map to TRBD1. The CDR3 is 17 amino acids. V gave up 1 base and J gave up 0 bases; unmatched junction bases: 2. Germline-derived CDR1 and CDR2 are MGHRA and YSYEKL. The CDR3 bases are TGCGCCAGCAGCCAAGGGACAGGGGGAGCAACTAATGAAAAACTGTTTTTT. Translating it yields CASSQGTGGATNEKLFF.

Remarks on this clone: Within the sample, other DNA sequences also encode this same CDR3. The chain employs TRBV2 and TRBJ2-7; tentative D call: TRBD1 (5 bases). In germline, CDR1 is SNHLY, CDR2 FYNNEI. The V gene lost 4 bases and the J gene lost 4 bases, with 5 bases spanning the gap. The CDR3 consists of 11 residues. The CDR3 spells CASSAGYEQYF. CDR3 DNA sequence: TGTGCCAGCAGTGCAGGGTACGAGCAGTACTTC. The variable domain in full, with the rest retrieved from reference TRBV2 and TRBJ2-7, is EPEVTQTPSHQVTQMGQEVILRCVPISNHLYFYWYRQILGQKVEFLVSFYNNEISEKSEIFDDQFSVERPDGSNFTLKIRSTKLEDSAMYFCASSAGYEQYFGPGTRLTVT.

V gene TRBV5-1 combines with J gene TRBJ1-2; TRBD1 matches at 7 bases. CDR3 length equals 13 residues. V lost 4 bases to trimming and J lost 5 bases; unmatched junction nucleotides: 5. From germline, CDR1 is SGHRS and CDR2 YFSETQ. The CDR3 spells CASSVDREYGYTF. As DNA, the CDR3 is TGCGCCAGCAGCGTTGACAGGGAATATGGCTACACCTTC. The whole variable domain, filled in from reference TRBV5-1 and TRBJ1-2, reads KAGVTQTPRYLIKTRGQQVTLSCSPISGHRSVSWYQQTPGQGLQFLFEYFSETQRNKGNFPGRFSGRQFSNSRSEMNVSTLELGDSALYLCASSVDREYGYTFGSGTRLTVV.

The chain is built from TRBV6-4 and TRBJ1-5; no definite D call. The CDR3 length is 13 residues. CDR1 and CDR2 from the germline V gene are MRHNA and SNTAGT. V was shortened by 0 bases and J by 9 bases, with 9 bases between the two germline ends. The CDR3 loop is CASSDSPGRPQHF. CDR3 nucleotide sequence: TGTGCCAGCAGTGACTCCCCTGGGAGGCCCCAGCATTTT.

This chain connects TRBV7-9 to TRBJ1-5, with D perhaps matching TRBD1 (5 bases). The CDR3 covers 14 residues. The V gene's germline CDR1 is SEHNR and CDR2 FQNEAQ (reference sequence). Trimming stripped 6 bases from V and 7 bases from J, with 16 bases between. The CDR3 is CASRDDRGGQPQHF. CDR3 DNA sequence: TGTGCCAGCAGGGATGACAGAGGCGGACAGCCCCAGCATTTT.

The chain combines TRBV9 with TRBJ1-1; TRBD1 is a possible D gene (6 bases). The V end lost 3 bases, the J end lost 1 base, and 13 bases lay between the germline ends. Germline-derived CDR1 and CDR2 are SGDLS and YYNGEE. The CDR3 runs to 15 residues. The CDR3 reads CASSAGDGPNTEAFF. The CDR3 bases are TGTGCCAGCAGCGCAGGGGACGGACCGAACACTGAAGCTTTCTTT.

This chain connects TRBV2 to TRBJ2-5, with 7 bases aligning to TRBD1. The CDR3 is made up of 14 amino acids. V dropped 7 bases and J dropped 1; count of bases not matched to a gene: 6. Per the germline V gene, CDR1 is SNHLY and CDR2 is FYNNEI. Here the CDR3 reads CASKTRQGQETQYF. CDR3 in DNA: TGTGCCAGCAAAACAAGACAGGGCCAAGAGACCCAGTACTTC.

The chain couples TRBV29-1 to TRBJ2-1; D might be TRBD1 (5 bases). V was cut by 4 bases and J by 4 bases, with 14 bases left in between. The CDR3 runs to 14 residues. The germline V gene has CDR1 SQVTM and CDR2 ANQGSEA. CDR3: CSVAPSDRYNEQFF. Written as DNA, the CDR3 is TGCAGCGTTGCCCCTTCCGACAGATACAATGAGCAGTTCTTC.

The gene calls are TRBV4-2 and TRBJ2-6; 8 bases match TRBD2. V lost 1 base, J lost 3 bases, and 5 bases stayed unmatched. The CDR3 has 17 amino acids. Germline CDR1 is LGHNA and CDR2 is YNFKEQ. The CDR3 sequence is CASSQASGRSGANVLTF. For the CDR3, the DNA is TGTGCCAGCAGCCAAGCAAGCGGGAGAAGTGGGGCCAACGTCCTGACTTTC.

This chain joins TRBV6-5 and TRBJ2-3; D is ambiguous. This CDR3 is built from 13 residues. Germline loops: CDR1 MNHEY, CDR2 SVGAGI. V dropped 5 bases and J dropped 5 bases, with 11 bases sitting between them. The CDR3 sequence: CASSANLLDTQYF. CDR3 DNA: TGTGCCAGCAGTGCAAACTTACTAGATACGCAGTATTTT.

V usage is TRBV11-1 and J usage is TRBJ2-1; 7 bases map to TRBD2. The CDR3 is made up of 18 amino acids. Germline V lookup: CDR1 SGHAT, CDR2 FQDESV (reference sequence). The V and J ends lost 1 base and 7 bases, in that order; junction bases with no gene match: 16. The DNA of the CDR3 is TGTGCCAGCAGCTTAGGCGGCGGGAGTGGATTAAGTAGGAATGAGCAGTTCTTC. It specifies CASSLGGGSGLSRNEQFF.

The chain couples TRBV7-9 to TRBJ2-2, with TRBD1 matching 11 bases. Per germline, CDR1 SEHNR and CDR2 FQNEAQ (reference sequence). J gave up 7 bases and V 1 base, and 5 bases lay outside the gene matches. The CDR3 has 16 residues. The CDR3 DNA sequence: TGTGCCAGCAGCTTAGTGGACAGGGGGCTTGGCGGGGAGCTGTTTTTT. It encodes CASSLVDRGLGGELFF.